These T cell receptor beta chains were read from a single sample in a study of blood T cell repertoires in COVID-19. The repertoire was sequenced with immunoSEQ multiplex PCR; TCRdb's copy has only in-frame clones and lacks some. The sample carries 120,000 or so clones, 88% recorded once. The sequenced sample consisted of peripheral blood. These receptors all stem from a man between 45 and 60 years old with acute or convalescent COVID-19. Each CDR3 is given without its conserved first and last residue.

TRBV7-9,TRBJ2-1,ASSYSSGVSYNEQF
TRBV11-2,TRBJ1-6,ASSPNLGGSPLH
TRBV27,TRBJ2-1,ASILSGAAGPTYNEQF
TRBV4-2,TRBJ2-3,ASSQDSLAGGSDTQY
TRBV18,TRBJ2-1,ASSPPRGGGEQF
TRBV7-9,TRBJ1-1,ASSSVRGGVGITTAEAF
TRBV7-2,TRBJ1-3,ASSFRGAQGNTIY
TRBV20-1,TRBJ2-1,SASVPGGLGNEQF
TRBV10-3,TRBJ2-7,AIRTGTREYEQY
TRBV27,TRBJ2-7,ASSLGTGGLHEQY
TRBV30,TRBJ2-3,AWGTSGADTQY
TRBV5-6,TRBJ1-2,ASSLASRDSPGSNYGYT
TRBV1,TRBJ2-7,TSSQDRLAGGDEQY
TRBV2,TRBJ2-1,ASRGWALNEQF
TRBV9,TRBJ2-6,ASNRAGANVLT
TRBV5-4,TRBJ2-5,ASSLGGAQETQY
TRBV5-4,TRBJ1-1,ASTPNRPRGTEAF
TRBV6-5,TRBJ2-1,ASSYSTPVNNEQF
TRBV6-5,TRBJ1-2,ASSYFGGPNYGYT
TRBV7-2,TRBJ1-1,ASSLATGVMNTEAF
TRBV7-8,TRBJ2-1,ASSLGVGSSGTRLHEQF
TRBV19,TRBJ2-7,ASRPTGTPLEQY